The rows below give T cell receptor beta chains drawn from one sample of a study of breast tumors, draining lymph nodes, adjacent tissues. TCRdb itself ran the multiplex PCR reads through MiXCR, one entry per CDR3 protein. The sample shows around 230,000 distinct CDR3 sequences, roughly 32% of them seen only once. Input material: axillary lymph node tissue. The receptors stem from a female donor with breast cancer. Some clones in this sample may be carry-over from other donors' samples. CDR3s include the opening cysteine and the closing phenylalanine or tryptophan. Fields, in order: D gene, clone size, J gene, V gene, CDR3 DNA, CDR3 protein. The D gene is left open where the match is weak. Some rows mark clone size as missing; the rest say once, few, many or name a class of expanded clone.

D gene: .
clone size: many
J gene: TRBJ1-2
V gene: TRBV29-1
CDR3 DNA: TGCAGCGTTGAATCGTTTGTCCGGGGGATAACTAACTATGGCTACACCTTC
CDR3 protein: CSVESFVRGITNYGYTF

D gene: TRBD2
clone size: .
J gene: TRBJ2-3
V gene: TRBV5-1
CDR3 DNA: TGCGCCAGCAGCGTAAGTCTAGCGGGACCAGATACGCAGTATTTT
CDR3 protein: CASSVSLAGPDTQYF

D gene: .
clone size: many
J gene: TRBJ1-4
V gene: TRBV9
CDR3 DNA: TGTGCCAGCAGCGTAGATTGGGGGGGTAAACTGTTTTTT
CDR3 protein: CASSVDWGGKLFF

D gene: TRBD2
clone size: .
J gene: TRBJ2-1
V gene: TRBV3-1
CDR3 DNA: TGTGCCAGCAGCCAAGGTGCCTTGTCGGGGGGTGAGCAGTTCTTC
CDR3 protein: CASSQGALSGGEQFF

D gene: .
clone size: .
J gene: TRBJ1-6
V gene: TRBV11-2
CDR3 DNA: TGTGCCAGCAGCCGAAGGGGCGATAACAATTCACCCCTCCACTTT
CDR3 protein: CASSRRGDNNSPLHF

D gene: TRBD1
clone size: few
J gene: TRBJ2-1
V gene: TRBV6-1
CDR3 DNA: TGTGCCAGCAGTGACCGACAGGGCAATGAGCAGTTCTTC
CDR3 protein: CASSDRQGNEQFF

D gene: .
clone size: many
J gene: TRBJ2-1
V gene: TRBV7-3
CDR3 DNA: TGTGCCAGCAGCCCCCTCGTCCGTAGCGGGACAGACAATGAGCAGTTCTTC
CDR3 protein: CASSPLVRSGTDNEQFF

D gene: TRBD2
clone size: many
J gene: TRBJ2-3
V gene: TRBV6-2/TRBV6-3
CDR3 DNA: TGTGCCAGCAGTCGGGGGGGTCCGATGGGGGATACGCAGTATTTT
CDR3 protein: CASSRGGPMGDTQYF

D gene: .
clone size: .
J gene: TRBJ1-4
V gene: TRBV2
CDR3 DNA: TGTGCCAGCGGGCGGGGACTAGCGGGAAGGGGCCCCAGGACCTACAATGAAAAACTGTTTTTT
CDR3 protein: CASGRGLAGRGPRTYNEKLFF

D gene: TRBD2
clone size: many
J gene: TRBJ2-7
V gene: TRBV6-5
CDR3 DNA: TGTGCCAGCGCCCCCGGGACTAGACGCGAGCAGTACTTC
CDR3 protein: CASAPGTRREQYF

D gene: .
clone size: many
J gene: TRBJ2-7
V gene: TRBV29-1
CDR3 DNA: TGCTGGGGGCGGGAAGGGTCCTACGAGGAGTACTTC
CDR3 protein: CWGREGSYEEYF

D gene: .
clone size: .
J gene: TRBJ1-1
V gene: TRBV7-2
CDR3 DNA: TGTGCCAGCAGCCCACCGGGGAACACTGAAGCTTTCTTT
CDR3 protein: CASSPPGNTEAFF

D gene: .
clone size: .
J gene: TRBJ2-1
V gene: TRBV6-5
CDR3 DNA: TGTGCCAGCAATCACCTCCCGGGACTGGGGAACAATGAGCAGTTCTTC
CDR3 protein: CASNHLPGLGNNEQFF

D gene: TRBD1
clone size: many
J gene: TRBJ2-5
V gene: TRBV30
CDR3 DNA: TGTGCCTGGAGTGTAGAAGGGACAGGGAGGGAGACCCAGTACTTC
CDR3 protein: CAWSVEGTGRETQYF

D gene: TRBD1
clone size: many
J gene: TRBJ1-6
V gene: TRBV5-1
CDR3 DNA: TGCGCCAGCAGGACAGTCCCGGGACAGGGGAATTCACCCCTCCACTTT
CDR3 protein: CASRTVPGQGNSPLHF

D gene: .
clone size: .
J gene: TRBJ2-1
V gene: TRBV28
CDR3 DNA: TGTGCCAGCAGCCGGGCAGGCTACAATGAGCAGTTCTTC
CDR3 protein: CASSRAGYNEQFF

D gene: TRBD1
clone size: many
J gene: TRBJ2-5
V gene: TRBV3-1
CDR3 DNA: TGTGCCAGCAGCCAACTTCGGACAGGACCCAAAGAGACCCAGTACTTC
CDR3 protein: CASSQLRTGPKETQYF

D gene: TRBD1
clone size: .
J gene: TRBJ1-2
V gene: TRBV24-1
CDR3 DNA: TGTGCCACCAGGGACCGGGACAGGGGGCTTTACCCTAACTATGGCTACACCTTC
CDR3 protein: CATRDRDRGLYPNYGYTF

D gene: .
clone size: many
J gene: TRBJ2-2
V gene: TRBV7-3
CDR3 DNA: TGTGCCAGCGGATTGGGAGGCACCGGGGAGCTGTTTTTT
CDR3 protein: CASGLGGTGELFF

D gene: .
clone size: .
J gene: TRBJ2-3
V gene: TRBV10-3
CDR3 DNA: TGTGCCGTCAAGCGGGACAGTAACACAGATACGCAGTATTTT
CDR3 protein: CAVKRDSNTDTQYF

D gene: TRBD2
clone size: many
J gene: TRBJ2-1
V gene: TRBV2
CDR3 DNA: TGTGCCAGCAGCGGACTAGCGGGAGGGCCGGCGTTCTTC
CDR3 protein: CASSGLAGGPAFF

D gene: TRBD1
clone size: .
J gene: TRBJ1-6
V gene: TRBV24-1
CDR3 DNA: TGTGCCACCAGTGACGACAGGGGCTCCCTCCACTTT
CDR3 protein: CATSDDRGSLHF

D gene: .
clone size: medium-sized
J gene: TRBJ1-2
V gene: TRBV20-1
CDR3 DNA: TGCAGTGCTAGAGTAGGGTCTAACTATGGCTACACCTTC
CDR3 protein: CSARVGSNYGYTF

D gene: TRBD2
clone size: many
J gene: TRBJ2-3
V gene: TRBV15
CDR3 DNA: TGTGCCACCAGCAGAGATGGGGGGGACACAGATACGCAGTATTTT
CDR3 protein: CATSRDGGDTDTQYF

D gene: TRBD1
clone size: many
J gene: TRBJ2-3
V gene: TRBV9
CDR3 DNA: TGTGCCAGCAGCGTAGGACAGGGGTATAGCACAGATACGCAGTATTTT
CDR3 protein: CASSVGQGYSTDTQYF

D gene: TRBD1
clone size: many
J gene: TRBJ2-3
V gene: TRBV11-3
CDR3 DNA: TGTGCCAGCAGCTTGGGGACAGCTAGCACAGATACGCAGTATTTT
CDR3 protein: CASSLGTASTDTQYF

D gene: .
clone size: many
J gene: TRBJ2-1
V gene: TRBV20-1
CDR3 DNA: TGCAGTGCTAGAGATGGGGGGACCTACAATGAGCAGTTCTTC
CDR3 protein: CSARDGGTYNEQFF

D gene: TRBD2
clone size: .
J gene: TRBJ2-2
V gene: TRBV19
CDR3 DNA: TGTGCCAGTAGTATCTCGAGGCTAGCGGTAGGGCCGGGCACCGGGGAGCTGTTTTTT
CDR3 protein: CASSISRLAVGPGTGELFF

D gene: .
clone size: many
J gene: TRBJ2-3
V gene: TRBV6-5
CDR3 DNA: TGTGCCAGCAGTCACTCCCCCCAGTATTTT
CDR3 protein: CASSHSPQYF

D gene: TRBD1
clone size: many
J gene: TRBJ2-7
V gene: TRBV15
CDR3 DNA: TGTGCCACCAGCAAAGGGACAGGGGGTACCTACGAGCAGTACTTC
CDR3 protein: CATSKGTGGTYEQYF

D gene: TRBD1
clone size: .
J gene: TRBJ1-4
V gene: TRBV20-1
CDR3 DNA: TGCAGTGCTGGTGCCGGGACAGCCAATGAAAAACTGTTTTTT
CDR3 protein: CSAGAGTANEKLFF

D gene: TRBD1
clone size: many
J gene: TRBJ1-3
V gene: TRBV5-6
CDR3 DNA: TGTGCCAGCAGCTTGGAACCGACAGGGACTGGAAACACCATATATTTT
CDR3 protein: CASSLEPTGTGNTIYF

D gene: .
clone size: .
J gene: TRBJ2-7
V gene: TRBV15
CDR3 DNA: TGTGCCACCAGCAGTGAGTCCCCTCGTATGGCGGCAGAGCAGTACTTC
CDR3 protein: CATSSESPRMAAEQYF

D gene: TRBD1
clone size: .
J gene: TRBJ2-5
V gene: TRBV6-6
CDR3 DNA: TGTGCCATCAGTCAGTCGATTTTACAGGGGAAGGAAGAGGCCCAGTGCTTC
CDR3 protein: CAISQSILQGKEEAQCF

D gene: TRBD2
clone size: .
J gene: TRBJ2-6
V gene: TRBV7-8
CDR3 DNA: TGTGCCAGCAGGACTAGCGGACTGTCTGGGGCCAACGTCCTGACCTTC
CDR3 protein: CASRTSGLSGANVLTF

D gene: TRBD1
clone size: .
J gene: TRBJ1-4
V gene: TRBV11-2
CDR3 DNA: TGTGCCAGCAGCTTAGACCGTGGGGACAGGGGTGAAAAACTGTTTTTT
CDR3 protein: CASSLDRGDRGEKLFF

D gene: .
clone size: many
J gene: TRBJ2-3
V gene: TRBV5-1
CDR3 DNA: TGCGCCAGCAGCTTGGCCTTCGCGCTAGGCGAAGATACGCAGTATTTT
CDR3 protein: CASSLAFALGEDTQYF

D gene: TRBD2
clone size: once
J gene: TRBJ2-1
V gene: TRBV24-1
CDR3 DNA: TGTGCCACCAGTGAGCGGGATGCGGGAGGGCCCGATGAGCAGTTCTTC
CDR3 protein: CATSERDAGGPDEQFF